Below are 20 T cell receptor beta chains sequenced from a single sample in a study of T cells after yellow fever vaccination. TCRdb ran MiXCR on the 5' RACE reads and lists one entry per CDR3 protein. The table includes about 300,000 distinct CDR3 sequences, about 10% detected once. The source material was CD4+ T cells sorted from PBMCs, sampled 5 days after the yellow fever booster vaccination. These receptors all come from a man aged 18 to 29 who received the YFV17D yellow fever vaccine.

This clonotype was picked up a small number of times. The DNA for the CDR3 is TGCGCCAGCAGCTTAGACGGGGCCAACGTCCTGACTTTC. Amino acids: CASSLDGANVLTF. V and J are TRBV5-1 and TRBJ2-6, with D hard to call. The V gene's germline CDR1 is SGHRS and CDR2 YFSETQ. CDR3 size: 13 residues. V was shortened by 2 bases and J by 4 bases, with 4 bases between the two germline ends.

The chain joins TRBV20-1 to TRBJ1-6; a weak D match, TRBD1 (5 bases). The CDR3 runs 14 residues. The V gene lost 5 bases and the J gene lost 14 bases, with 22 bases spanning the gap. Germline CDR1 is DFQATT and CDR2 is SNEGSKA (reference sequence). The CDR3 DNA reads as TGCAGTGCTGGAACCGCGGGACCGTTCGAAGCCCTCCACTTT. This translates into CSAGTAGPFEALHF.

This rearrangement joins TRBV5-1 to TRBJ2-7; TRBD2 might be the D (5 bases). The V gene lost 4 bases and the J gene lost 6 bases, with 17 bases spanning the gap. Germline CDR1 and CDR2: SGHRS and YFSETQ. The CDR3 has 14 amino acids. DNA of the CDR3: TGCGCCAGCAGCGAGCGGCCTAGAGGAACCGAGCAGTACTTC. Translation: CASSERPRGTEQYF.

The V and J genes are TRBV9 and TRBJ1-2; D is unresolved. V was cut by 5 bases and J by 3 bases, with 8 bases left in between. This CDR3 comprises 12 residues. Per the germline V gene, CDR1 is SGDLS and CDR2 is YYNGEE. CDR3 sequence: CASSVRDYGYTF. DNA of the CDR3: TGTGCCAGCAGTGTGAGGGACTATGGCTACACCTTC.

The chain combines TRBV6-5 with TRBJ2-2, with 7 bases that match TRBD2. CDR3 length: 18 amino acids. CDR1 MNHEY and CDR2 SVGAGI come from the germline V gene. V lost 0 bases to trimming and J lost 3 bases; unmatched junction nucleotides: 10. The CDR3 loop is CASSYSRVAGDYTGELFF. DNA for the CDR3: TGTGCCAGCAGTTACTCCAGAGTCGCGGGGGACTACACCGGGGAGCTGTTTTTT.

The chain joins TRBV2 to TRBJ2-3, with D hard to call. Per the germline V gene, CDR1 is SNHLY and CDR2 is FYNNEI. The CDR3 loop spans 13 amino acids. Deletions cut 6 bases from V and 8 bases from J, with 15 bases between. CDR3 nucleotide sequence: TGTGCCAGCAGACCCACGATTGGCGGTACGCAGTATTTT. It codes for CASRPTIGGTQYF.

This clonotype was counted ten times or more. The chain combines TRBV4-1 with TRBJ2-1, with TRBD1 matching over 9 bases. This CDR3 is built from 16 residues. Losses at the gene ends were 0 bases for V and 2 bases for J; bases not matched to a gene: 2. The V gene's germline CDR1 is MGHRA and CDR2 YSYEKL. For the CDR3, the DNA is TGCGCCAGCAGCCAAGAGGGACAGGGAACCTACAATGAGCAGTTCTTC. Translating gives CASSQEGQGTYNEQFF.

The chain couples TRBV12-3 or TRBV12-4 to TRBJ2-7; possible D gene TRBD1, 6 bases. This CDR3 contains 14 residues. V lost 6 bases, J lost 6 bases, and 18 bases lay in between. The CDR3 DNA is TGTGCCAGCAGCATAAGGGGGATTTCTGGCGAGCAGTACGTC. Translating it yields CASSIRGISGEQYV.

This rearrangement joins TRBV6-2 or TRBV6-3 to TRBJ2-5; 7 bases map to TRBD1. Germline lookup yields CDR1 MNHEY and CDR2 SVGEGT. J gave up 4 bases and V 6 bases, and 11 bases lay outside the gene matches. This CDR3 is 15 amino acids long. The CDR3: CASRPDGTELETQYF. The CDR3 DNA sequence: TGTGCCAGCAGACCCGACGGGACAGAGCTAGAGACCCAGTACTTC.

To note about this clonotype: One base away lies a much larger clone, so this may be a sequencing read error. The chain uses TRBV4-1 and TRBJ2-7; unclear D gene. Germline V gene sequence: CDR1 MGHRA, CDR2 YSYEKL. The CDR3 loop spans 14 amino acids. The V end was cut by 0 bases, the J end by 1 base, with 7 bases between. Here the CDR3 DNA reads TGCGCCAGCAGCCAAGAAAGTGGGTCCTACGAGCAGTACTTC. Protein sequence: CASSQESGSYEQYF.

This clonotype was counted only a few times. The rearrangement uses TRBV28 and TRBJ2-7; D is possibly TRBD1 or TRBD2 (5 bases each). The CDR3 spans 13 residues. The V end was cut by 4 bases, the J end by 6 bases, with 13 bases between. CDR1 MDHEN and CDR2 SYDVKM come from the germline V gene. CDR3 sequence reads: CASSSGPTTEQYF. CDR3 bases: TGTGCCAGCAGTTCGGGACCTACGACCGAGCAGTACTTC.

The chain recombines TRBV6-2 or TRBV6-3 with TRBJ2-1; no clear D. The V end lost 6 bases, the J end lost 0 bases, and 12 bases lay between the germline ends. The germline CDR1 and CDR2 sequences are MNHEY and SVGEGT. CDR3 length: 15 residues. The CDR3 DNA sequence: TGTGCCAGCAGACCTCGGGTTAGCTCCTACAATGAGCAGTTCTTC. Its translation: CASRPRVSSYNEQFF.

V gene TRBV7-2 combines with J gene TRBJ2-5, with 9 bases fitting TRBD2. CDR3 length: 16 amino acids. Trimming cost V 2 bases and J 5 bases; bases outside gene matches: 9. Germline V lookup: CDR1 SGHTA, CDR2 FQGNSA. For the CDR3, the DNA is TGTGCCAGCAGCTTAAGGCCAGCGGGGGGTCTCGAGACCCAGTACTTC. This encodes CASSLRPAGGLETQYF.

The genes are TRBV29-1 and TRBJ1-4; TRBD1 is a possible D gene (5 bases). CDR1 and CDR2 (germline): SQVTM, ANQGSEA. Trimming shortened V by 6 bases and J by 7 bases, and 12 bases separated the two germline ends. The CDR3 runs to 12 residues. Here the CDR3 DNA reads TGCAGCGTCGATCCCGGGGGTGAAAAACTGTTTTTT. This sequence encodes CSVDPGGEKLFF.

This chain joins TRBV3-1 and TRBJ2-2; perhaps TRBD1 as D (6 bases). Trimming cost V 3 bases and J 5 bases, with 10 bases left between them. The CDR3 consists of 14 residues. Germline V CDR1 and CDR2: LGHDT, YNNKEL (reference sequence). CDR3 DNA sequence: TGTGCCAGCAGCCACGGACAGTTAACCGGGGAGCTGTTTTTT. This gives the protein CASSHGQLTGELFF.

This clonotype was seen only a few times. The chain couples TRBV24-1 to TRBJ2-1; D not resolved. The length of the CDR3 is 14 residues. The V and J ends lost 3 bases and 9 bases respectively, with 14 bases between them. Germline V CDR1 and CDR2: KGHDR, SFDVKD. The CDR3 protein is CATSDPGIISEQFF. The CDR3 nucleotides read TGTGCCACCAGTGATCCTGGGATCATCTCTGAGCAGTTCTTC.

The table lists this clonotype with a few counts. The genes are TRBV12-3 or TRBV12-4 and TRBJ1-6; no definite D call. The CDR3 has 15 residues. The ends were cut back, 2 bases at V and 6 bases at J, with 11 bases in the middle. Here the CDR3 reads CASSLWLLINSPLHF. The CDR3 region has the DNA TGTGCCAGCAGTTTATGGTTATTGATTAATTCACCCCTCCACTTT.

DNA of the CDR3: TGCAGTGCTAGAAAGCTTGCGGGCAACCAACCCCAGCATTTT. Translation: CSARKLAGNQPQHF. The chain combines TRBV20-1 with TRBJ1-5; no definite D call. The CDR3 runs 14 residues. The V gene lost 2 bases and the J gene lost 10 bases, with 18 bases spanning the gap. Germline V lookup: CDR1 DFQATT, CDR2 SNEGSKA (reference sequence).

This clonotype showed up many times. The J gene is TRBJ2-5, the V gene TRBV2; D unclear. The CDR3 length is 13 residues. Deletions cut 8 bases from V and 1 base from J, with 11 bases between. The germline gives CDR1 SNHLY, CDR2 FYNNEI. CDR3: CASVGPRQETQYF. The CDR3 DNA sequence: TGTGCCAGCGTTGGCCCCCGCCAAGAGACCCAGTACTTC.

This clonotype occurred many times. The chain joins TRBV11-2 to TRBJ1-6; TRBD1 matches 8 bases. The CDR3 has 15 residues. Germline-derived CDR1 and CDR2 are SGHAT and FQNNGV. V gave up 5 bases and J gave up 10 bases; unmatched junction bases: 10. CDR3: CASSESDRGKSPLHF. The CDR3 coding sequence is TGTGCCAGCAGCGAAAGCGACAGGGGAAAATCACCCCTCCACTTT. Variable domain in full (rest from reference TRBV11-2 and TRBJ1-6): EAGVAQSPRYKIIEKRQSVAFWCNPISGHATLYWYQQILGQGPKLLIQFQNNGVVDDSQLPKDRFSAERLKGVDSTLKIQPAKLEDSAVYLCASSESDRGKSPLHFGNGTRLTVT.